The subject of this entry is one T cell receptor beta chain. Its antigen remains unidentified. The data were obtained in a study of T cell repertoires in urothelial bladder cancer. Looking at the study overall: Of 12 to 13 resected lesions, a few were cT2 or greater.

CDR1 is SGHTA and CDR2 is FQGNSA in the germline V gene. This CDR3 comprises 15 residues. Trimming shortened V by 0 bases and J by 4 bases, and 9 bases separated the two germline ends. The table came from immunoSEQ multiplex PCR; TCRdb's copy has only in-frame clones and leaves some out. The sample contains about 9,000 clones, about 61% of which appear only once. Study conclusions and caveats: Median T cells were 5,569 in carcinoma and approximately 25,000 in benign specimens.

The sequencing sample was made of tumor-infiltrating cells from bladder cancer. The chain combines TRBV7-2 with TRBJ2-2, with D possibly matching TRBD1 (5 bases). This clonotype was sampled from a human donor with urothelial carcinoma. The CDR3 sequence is CASSLAGQFTGELFF. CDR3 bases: TGTGCCAGCAGCTTAGCGGGGCAATTCACCGGGGAGCTGTTTTTT.